Shown below are 6 T cell receptor beta chains from a single sample sequenced in a study of blood T cell repertoires in COVID-19. Clones were sequenced by immunoSEQ multiplex PCR, and TCRdb holds only the in-frame ones, with some missing. There are about 250,000 clones in the sample; approximately 88% occur only once, and roughly 6% lies in the top ten. The specimen sequenced was peripheral blood. All receptors derive from a woman aged 25 to 45 with COVID-19, enrolled during active disease.

The chain combines TRBV7-2 with TRBJ2-2, with 15 positions matching TRBD2. The germline CDR1 and CDR2 sequences are SGHTA and FQGNSA. V lost 5 bases to trimming and J lost 0 bases; unmatched junction nucleotides: 7. This CDR3 is built from 19 residues. The CDR3 protein is CASSPGTSGRNPNTGELFF. In DNA form, the CDR3 reads TGTGCCAGCAGCCCTGGGACTAGCGGGAGGAACCCGAACACCGGGGAGCTGTTTTTT.

This chain connects TRBV5-1 to TRBJ2-1, with D perhaps matching TRBD1 (5 bases). V lost 4 bases, J lost 1 base, and 15 bases lay in between. The CDR3 runs 16 residues. Germline V CDR1 and CDR2: SGHRS, YFSETQ. For the CDR3, the DNA is TGCGCCAGCAGCCGCCGTCAGGGTTTTTCCTACAATGAGCAGTTCTTC. Its protein is CASSRRQGFSYNEQFF. Based on the CDR3 plus reference TRBV5-1 and TRBJ2-1, the full variable domain is KAGVTQTPRYLIKTRGQQVTLSCSPISGHRSVSWYQQTPGQGLQFLFEYFSETQRNKGNFPGRFSGRQFSNSRSEMNVSTLELGDSALYLCASSRRQGFSYNEQFFGPGTRLTVL.

The chain links TRBV4-3 to TRBJ2-1, with 14 bases that match TRBD2. Per the germline V gene, CDR1 is LGHNA and CDR2 is YSLEER. CDR3 length: 19 amino acids. V was pared by 3 bases and J by 5 bases, with 12 bases of the junction left unmatched. This CDR3 reads CASSQHGLGLAGDNNEQFF. The CDR3 DNA is TGCGCCAGCAGCCAGCATGGCCTGGGACTAGCGGGAGATAACAATGAGCAGTTCTTC.

The chain recombines TRBV2 with TRBJ2-2; D perhaps matches TRBD1 (5 bases). The CDR3 extends over 13 amino acids. Germline V gene data show CDR1 as SNHLY and CDR2 as FYNNEI. Deletions cut 4 bases from V and 6 bases from J, with 9 bases between. Here the CDR3 reads CASSVGRAGELFF. The DNA for the CDR3 is TGTGCCAGCAGTGTCGGCAGGGCCGGGGAGCTGTTTTTT. Supplemented by reference TRBV2 and TRBJ2-2, the full variable domain reads EPEVTQTPSHQVTQMGQEVILRCVPISNHLYFYWYRQILGQKVEFLVSFYNNEISEKSEIFDDQFSVERPDGSNFTLKIRSTKLEDSAMYFCASSVGRAGELFFGEGSRLTVL.

The chain recombines TRBV9 with TRBJ2-1; 9 nucleotides agree with TRBD2. The germline V gene has CDR1 SGDLS and CDR2 YYNGEE. V dropped 3 bases and J dropped 6; count of bases not matched to a gene: 1. The CDR3 sequence is 13 residues long. In nucleotides, the CDR3 is TGTGCCAGCAGCGGCGGGAGGGCCAATGAGCAGTTCTTC. The encoded protein is CASSGGRANEQFF. Looking up the rest from reference TRBV9 and TRBJ2-1 gives the full variable domain: DSGVTQTPKHLITATGQRVTLRCSPRSGDLSVYWYQQSLDQGLQFLIQYYNGEERAKGNILERFSAQQFPDLHSELNLSSLELGDSALYFCASSGGRANEQFFGPGTRLTVL.

This chain connects TRBV6-5 to TRBJ1-2, with D unclear. The CDR3 extends over 15 amino acids. The germline V and J ends were trimmed by 5 bases and 0 bases, with 13 bases remaining between them. Looked up from germline, CDR1 is MNHEY and CDR2 is SVGAGI. DNA of the CDR3: TGTGCCAGCAGTCCTACCGACTCCCCTAACTATGGCTACACCTTC. It encodes CASSPTDSPNYGYTF.